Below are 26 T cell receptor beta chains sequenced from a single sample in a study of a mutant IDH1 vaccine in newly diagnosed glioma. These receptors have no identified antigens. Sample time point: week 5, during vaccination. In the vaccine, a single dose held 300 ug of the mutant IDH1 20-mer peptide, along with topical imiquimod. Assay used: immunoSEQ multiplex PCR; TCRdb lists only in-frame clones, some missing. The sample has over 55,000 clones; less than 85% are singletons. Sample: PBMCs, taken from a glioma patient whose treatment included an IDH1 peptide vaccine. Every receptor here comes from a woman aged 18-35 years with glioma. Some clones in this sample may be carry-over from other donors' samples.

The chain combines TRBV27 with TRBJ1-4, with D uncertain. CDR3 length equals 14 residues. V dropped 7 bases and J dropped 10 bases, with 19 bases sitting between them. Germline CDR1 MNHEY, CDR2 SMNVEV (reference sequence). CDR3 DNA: TGTGCCAGCACCTTGACCCCGAGGGTGGGAAAACTGTTTTTT. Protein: CASTLTPRVGKLFF.

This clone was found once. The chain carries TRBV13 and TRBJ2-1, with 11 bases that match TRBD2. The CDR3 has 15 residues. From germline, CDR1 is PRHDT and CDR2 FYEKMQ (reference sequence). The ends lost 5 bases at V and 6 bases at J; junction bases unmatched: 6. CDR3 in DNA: TGTGCCAGCAGCGGGAGACTAGCGGGAATCAATGAGCAGTTCTTC. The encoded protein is CASSGRLAGINEQFF.

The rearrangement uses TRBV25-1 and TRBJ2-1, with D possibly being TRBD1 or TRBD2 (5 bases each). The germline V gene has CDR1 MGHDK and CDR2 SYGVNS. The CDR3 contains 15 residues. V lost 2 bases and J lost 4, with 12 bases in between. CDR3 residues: CASSEPRGGYNEQFF. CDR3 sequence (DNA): TGTGCCAGCAGTGAACCGAGGGGCGGTTACAATGAGCAGTTCTTC.

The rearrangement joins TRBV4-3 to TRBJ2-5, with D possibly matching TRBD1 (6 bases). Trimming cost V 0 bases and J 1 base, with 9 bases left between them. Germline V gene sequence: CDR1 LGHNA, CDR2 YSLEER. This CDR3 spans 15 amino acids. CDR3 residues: CASSQDRDTQETQYF. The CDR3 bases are TGCGCCAGCAGCCAAGATCGGGACACCCAAGAGACCCAGTACTTC.

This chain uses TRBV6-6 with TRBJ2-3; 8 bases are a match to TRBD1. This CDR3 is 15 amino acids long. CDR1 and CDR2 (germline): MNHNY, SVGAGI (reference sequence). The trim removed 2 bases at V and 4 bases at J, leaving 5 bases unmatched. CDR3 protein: CASSYPQGASDTQYF. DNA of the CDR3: TGTGCCAGCAGTTACCCGCAGGGGGCATCAGATACGCAGTATTTT.

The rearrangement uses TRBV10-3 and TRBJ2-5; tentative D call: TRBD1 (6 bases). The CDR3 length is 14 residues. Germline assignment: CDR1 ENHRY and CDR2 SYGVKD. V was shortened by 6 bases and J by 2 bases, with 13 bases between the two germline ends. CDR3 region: CAIRKGHLQETQYF. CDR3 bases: TGTGCCATCAGGAAGGGACATCTTCAAGAGACCCAGTACTTC.

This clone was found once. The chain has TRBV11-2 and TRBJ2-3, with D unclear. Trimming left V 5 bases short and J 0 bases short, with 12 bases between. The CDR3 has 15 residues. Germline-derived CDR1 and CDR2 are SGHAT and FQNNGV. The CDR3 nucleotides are TGTGCCAGCAGCCCTAAATGGCTAAGCACAGATACGCAGTATTTT. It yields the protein CASSPKWLSTDTQYF.

CDR3 residues: CASSVEGSVWSYEQYF. The CDR3 DNA reads TGTGCCAGCAGCGTAGAGGGTTCGGTTTGGTCCTACGAGCAGTACTTC. The rearrangement uses TRBV9 and TRBJ2-7; D is ambiguous. This CDR3 comprises 16 residues. Trimming left V 0 bases short and J 1 base short, with 14 bases between. CDR1 and CDR2 from the germline V gene are SGDLS and YYNGEE.

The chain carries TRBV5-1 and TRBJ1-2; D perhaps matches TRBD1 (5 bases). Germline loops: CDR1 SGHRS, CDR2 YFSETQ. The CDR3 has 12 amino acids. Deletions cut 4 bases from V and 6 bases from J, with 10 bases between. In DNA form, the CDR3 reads TGCGCCAGCAGCCGAGGGGATGATGGCTACACCTTC. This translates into CASSRGDDGYTF.

The CDR3 region is CASSPRTGGHGYTF. The CDR3 nucleotides read TGTGCCAGCAGCCCCCGGACAGGGGGCCATGGCTACACCTTC. J is TRBJ1-2 and V is TRBV7-9; 11 bases agree with TRBD1. CDR1 is SEHNR and CDR2 is FQNEAQ in the germline V gene (reference sequence). CDR3 length equals 14 residues. V lost 5 bases, J lost 6 bases, and 5 bases stayed unmatched.

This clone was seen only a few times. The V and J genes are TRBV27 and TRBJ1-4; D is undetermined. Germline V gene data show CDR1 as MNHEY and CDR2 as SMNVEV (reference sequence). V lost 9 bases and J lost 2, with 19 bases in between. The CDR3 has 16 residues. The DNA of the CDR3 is TGTGCCAGGAACCCCCGGAGACCTATCACTAATGAAAAACTGTTTTTT. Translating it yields CARNPRRPITNEKLFF. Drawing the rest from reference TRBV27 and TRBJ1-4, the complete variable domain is EAQVTQNPRYLITVTGKKLTVTCSQNMNHEYMSWYRQDPGLGLRQIYYSMNVEVTDKGDVPEGYKVSRKEKRNFPLILESPSPNQTSLYFCARNPRRPITNEKLFFGSGTQLSVL.

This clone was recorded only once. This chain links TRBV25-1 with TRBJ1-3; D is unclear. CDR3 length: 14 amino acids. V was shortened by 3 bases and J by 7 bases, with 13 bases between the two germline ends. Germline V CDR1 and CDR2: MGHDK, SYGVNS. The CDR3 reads CASSDWGNGNTIYF. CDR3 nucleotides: TGTGCCAGCAGTGATTGGGGTAACGGTAACACCATATATTTT.

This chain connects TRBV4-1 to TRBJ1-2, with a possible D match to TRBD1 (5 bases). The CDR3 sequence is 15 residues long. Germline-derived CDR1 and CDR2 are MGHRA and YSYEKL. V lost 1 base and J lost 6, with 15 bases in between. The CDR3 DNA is TGCGCCAGCAGCCAAGGGGAGGTTGGGGGACATGGCTACACCTTC. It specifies CASSQGEVGGHGYTF.

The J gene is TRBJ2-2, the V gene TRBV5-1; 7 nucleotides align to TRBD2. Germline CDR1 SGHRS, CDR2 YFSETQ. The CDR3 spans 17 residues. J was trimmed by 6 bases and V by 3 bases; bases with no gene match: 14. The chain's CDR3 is CASSSLRESGGAGELFF. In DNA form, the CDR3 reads TGCGCCAGCAGCTCCCTAAGAGAGTCGGGAGGAGCCGGGGAGCTGTTTTTT.

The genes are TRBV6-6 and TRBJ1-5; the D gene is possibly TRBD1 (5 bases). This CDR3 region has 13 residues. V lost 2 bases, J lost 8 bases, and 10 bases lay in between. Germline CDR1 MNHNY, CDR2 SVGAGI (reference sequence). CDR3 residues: CASSYQGKEPQHF. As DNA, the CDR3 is TGTGCCAGCAGTTACCAGGGCAAGGAGCCCCAGCATTTT.

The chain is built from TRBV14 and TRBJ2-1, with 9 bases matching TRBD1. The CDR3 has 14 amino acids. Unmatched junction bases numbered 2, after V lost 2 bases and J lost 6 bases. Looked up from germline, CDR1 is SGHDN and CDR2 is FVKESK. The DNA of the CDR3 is TGTGCCAGCAGCCAACTGACAGGGGGCAATGAGCAGTTCTTC. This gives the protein CASSQLTGGNEQFF.

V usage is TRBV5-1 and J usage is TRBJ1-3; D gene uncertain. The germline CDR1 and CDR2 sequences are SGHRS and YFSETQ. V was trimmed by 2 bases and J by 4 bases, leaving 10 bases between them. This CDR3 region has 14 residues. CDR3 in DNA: TGCGCCAGCAGCTTCACAGCGGGGGGAAACACCATATATTTT. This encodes CASSFTAGGNTIYF.

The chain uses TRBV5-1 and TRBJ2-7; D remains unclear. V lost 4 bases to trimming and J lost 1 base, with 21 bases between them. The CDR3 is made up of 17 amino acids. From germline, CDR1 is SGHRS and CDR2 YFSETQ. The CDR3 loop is CASSLGLGFTPSYEQYF. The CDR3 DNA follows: TGCGCCAGCAGCCTTGGCCTTGGCTTTACACCTTCCTACGAGCAGTACTTC.

CDR3 amino acids: CASSHVLDREVRGYTF. CDR3 DNA sequence: TGTGCCAGCAGCCATGTATTGGACAGGGAAGTTCGTGGCTACACCTTC. The chain has TRBV7-9 and TRBJ1-2; 8 nucleotides line up with TRBD1. CDR3 size: 16 residues. With V trimmed by 5 bases and J by 7 bases, 15 bases remained unmatched. Germline CDR1 SEHNR, CDR2 FQNEAQ (reference sequence).

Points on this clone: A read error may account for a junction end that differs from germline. Here the CDR3 DNA reads TGTGCCAGCAACTTGGGGCAGGGGGGTGCAACTAATGAAAAACTGTTTTTT. This sequence encodes CASNLGQGGATNEKLFF. The rearrangement uses TRBV5-6 and TRBJ1-4, with TRBD1 identical over 7 bases. This CDR3 spans 17 amino acids. The germline CDR1 and CDR2 sequences are SGHDT and YYEEEE.

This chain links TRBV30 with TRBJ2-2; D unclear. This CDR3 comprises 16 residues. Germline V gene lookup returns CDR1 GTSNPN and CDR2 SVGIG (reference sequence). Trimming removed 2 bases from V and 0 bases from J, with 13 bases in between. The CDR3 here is CAWSLSLTSNTGELFF. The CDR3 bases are TGTGCCTGGAGTCTCTCTCTAACCTCGAACACCGGGGAGCTGTTTTTT.

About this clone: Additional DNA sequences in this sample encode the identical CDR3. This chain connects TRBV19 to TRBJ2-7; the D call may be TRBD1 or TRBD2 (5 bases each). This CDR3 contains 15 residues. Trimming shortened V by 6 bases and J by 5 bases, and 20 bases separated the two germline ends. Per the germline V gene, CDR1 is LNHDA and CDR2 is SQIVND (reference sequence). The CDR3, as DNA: TGTGCCAGTAGCCCTTGGGACCGTGCGGTCAACGAGCAGTACTTC. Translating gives CASSPWDRAVNEQYF.

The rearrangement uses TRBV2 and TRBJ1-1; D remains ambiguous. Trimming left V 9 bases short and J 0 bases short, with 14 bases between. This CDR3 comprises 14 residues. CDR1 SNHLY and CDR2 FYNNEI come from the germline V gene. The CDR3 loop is CARGSRAMNTEAFF. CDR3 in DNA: TGTGCCAGGGGGTCCCGGGCCATGAACACTGAAGCTTTCTTT. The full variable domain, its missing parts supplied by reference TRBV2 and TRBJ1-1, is EPEVTQTPSHQVTQMGQEVILRCVPISNHLYFYWYRQILGQKVEFLVSFYNNEISEKSEIFDDQFSVERPDGSNFTLKIRSTKLEDSAMYFCARGSRAMNTEAFFGQGTRLTVV.

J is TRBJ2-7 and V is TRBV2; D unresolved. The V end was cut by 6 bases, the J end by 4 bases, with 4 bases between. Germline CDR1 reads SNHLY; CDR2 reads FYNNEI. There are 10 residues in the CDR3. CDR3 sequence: CASRGYEQYF. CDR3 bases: TGTGCCAGCAGGGGATACGAGCAGTACTTC. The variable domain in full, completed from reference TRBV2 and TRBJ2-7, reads EPEVTQTPSHQVTQMGQEVILRCVPISNHLYFYWYRQILGQKVEFLVSFYNNEISEKSEIFDDQFSVERPDGSNFTLKIRSTKLEDSAMYFCASRGYEQYFGPGTRLTVT.

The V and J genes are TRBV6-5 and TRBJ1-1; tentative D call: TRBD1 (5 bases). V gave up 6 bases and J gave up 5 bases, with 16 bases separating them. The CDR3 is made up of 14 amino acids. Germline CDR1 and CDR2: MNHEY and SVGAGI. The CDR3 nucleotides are TGTGCCAGCAGCCCCCGGAGGGGAGGAACTGAAGCTTTCTTT. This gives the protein CASSPRRGGTEAFF.

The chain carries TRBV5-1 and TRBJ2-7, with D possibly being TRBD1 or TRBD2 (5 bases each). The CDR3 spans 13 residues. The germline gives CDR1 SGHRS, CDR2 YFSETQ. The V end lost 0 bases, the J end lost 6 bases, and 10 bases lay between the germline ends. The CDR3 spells CASSLEQAGEQYF. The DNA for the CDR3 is TGCGCCAGCAGCTTGGAACAGGCGGGCGAGCAGTACTTC.